This TCR beta chain was observed in a study of blood T cell repertoires in COVID-19 (TCRdb year 2020). Regarding the study in general: Collaborator samples came from the United States, Italy and Spain and covered acute and convalescent phases of COVID-19. Where HLA class I and class II types were available, the types were taken from metadata supplied by the sample provider, not from assay-based typing. The material from the prospective study consisted of cDNA or gDNA derived from T cells, B-cell-depleted T cells, or PBMCs. Samples were obtained from the ongoing ImmuneRACE study (first 160 participants) and from 1,254 subjects provided by 6 global collaborators. Subjects who had been exposed to COVID-19, were actively infected with it, or had recovered from it provided the deeply sampled blood TCRbeta repertoires that made up the dataset. Nearly every sample came with metadata listing a de-identified subject ID, COVID-19 status, age in years and sex. The repertoires were released in a freely available public database meant as a resource for research on the immune response to SARS-CoV-2. What the authors observed across the whole study: The quantity of clinical and demographic metadata differed by source and by participant and was supplied without curation.

TCRbeta CDR3 regions were amplified from genomic DNA using the immunoSEQ Assay, a bias-controlled multiplex PCR. Concerning the study's data processing: Nucleated cell counts per sample were estimated from amplification of reference gene primers within the assay. To quantify the absolute abundance of each unique TCRbeta CDR3 rearrangement, sequence reads were collapsed and filtered. For each sample, productive Simpson clonality was calculated by taking the square root of Simpson's diversity index across productive rearrangements. This is the immuneACCESS table as TCRdb keeps it, with only in-frame sequences that have V and J called. A part of the clones is gone; compared with another copy, unresolved V genes explain less than half, and the rest is unexplained. The V and J calls and clone size were taken over from that table, and D and trimming were inferred from the DNA. The sample yields 230,000 or so clones; around four fifths were counted once. The ten most abundant clones make up roughly 8.8% of the sample.

The CDR3 numbers 11 residues from cysteine through phenylalanine. The sequence is cut down to CDR3 DNA, 33 bases in frame from base 1. V drops 4 bases and J drops 8 bases, leaving 9 bases in between. The germline V gene (reference sequence) provides CDR1 GTSNPN and CDR2 SVGIG. Collaborating institutions collected whole blood in K2EDTA tubes following their own protocols. Collaborator samples were shipped for TCRbeta analysis as frozen whole blood, isolated PBMCs, or DNA extracted from either sample type. In regard to this clone: The antigen this receptor binds is unknown. Within one base of it there is no much larger clone, and no base qualities were kept.

Recombination joined TRBV30 with TRBJ2-1, with a tentative D gene TRBD1 over 6 matching bases. This receptor was obtained from a man aged 40-55 years with active or convalescent COVID-19. Sequenced input: peripheral blood. The bases read TGTGCCTGGAATTCAGGGGATGAGCAGTTCTTC. Its protein product is CAWNSGDEQFF.